The 12 T cell receptor beta chains below come from one sample, sequenced in a study of T cells in Graves' hyperthyroidism and ophthalmopathy. Amplification yielded TCR beta CDR3 regions, with RNA transcripts as the source. An initial round of RT-PCR targeting the TCR CDR3 relied on the HTBI primer set. From the multiplex PCR reads, TCRdb called clonotypes with MiXCR, one entry per CDR3 protein. The repertoire holds hundreds of thousands of distinct CDR3 sequences, around 45% seen once, with just under 8.5% in the top ten. The sample consisted of peripheral blood or thyroid tissue (not recorded which). The receptors shown here come from a woman between 18 and 29 years old with Graves' hyperthyroidism.

In this sample, this clonotype turned up many times. The rearrangement joins TRBV24-1 to TRBJ2-5; 7 bases align to TRBD2. The CDR3 length is 14 residues. Trimming at V came to 6 bases and at J to 1 base, leaving 4 bases not matched to a gene. The germline CDR1 and CDR2 sequences are KGHDR and SFDVKD. The CDR3 bases are TGTGCCACCAGTCGGCGGGAGAGCCAAGAGACCCAGTACTTC. This translates into CATSRRESQETQYF.

This clonotype occurred a few times. The chain is built from TRBV9 and TRBJ1-1; no definite D call. V was clipped by 0 bases and J by 3 bases, with 12 bases between them. In germline, CDR1 is SGDLS, CDR2 YYNGEE. The CDR3 is 15 residues long. The CDR3 protein is CASSVDPGWDTEAFF. CDR3 DNA sequence: TGTGCCAGCAGCGTAGACCCGGGGTGGGACACTGAAGCTTTCTTT.

This clonotype was seen more than once but under ten times. The gene calls are TRBV12-3 or TRBV12-4 and TRBJ2-7; no clear D gene. The CDR3 runs 14 residues. Trimming removed 1 base at V and 1 base at J, with 8 bases between. The CDR3 is CASSLGPVSYEQYF. As DNA, the CDR3 is TGTGCCAGCAGTTTAGGCCCGGTTTCCTACGAGCAGTACTTC.

This clonotype turned up a few times. V gene TRBV2 combines with J gene TRBJ2-7, with 11 nucleotides matching TRBD2. The CDR3 sequence is 15 residues long. V was clipped by 10 bases and J by 4 bases; unmatched bases: 12. Per germline, CDR1 SNHLY and CDR2 FYNNEI. The CDR3 sequence is CATAEGLAEPYEQYF. DNA of the CDR3: TGTGCCACCGCCGAGGGACTAGCGGAGCCTTACGAGCAGTACTTC.

V usage is TRBV2 and J usage is TRBJ2-2; D gene ambiguous. The CDR3 has 13 residues. The germline CDR1 and CDR2 sequences are SNHLY and FYNNEI. Between the trimmed V and J ends, which lost 3 bases and 7 bases, there was a span of 9 bases. The CDR3 DNA follows: TGTGCCAGCAGTGATGCGCTGAACGGGGAGCTGTTTTTT. This gives the protein CASSDALNGELFF.

The sample holds many counts of this clonotype. V gene TRBV20-1 combines with J gene TRBJ2-5; D could derive from TRBD1 or TRBD2 (5 bases each). The CDR3 has 14 residues. V gave up 5 bases and J gave up 5 bases, with 18 bases separating them. Germline V gene sequence: CDR1 DFQATT, CDR2 SNEGSKA (reference sequence). DNA for the CDR3: TGCAGTGCTGTGCCCGGGACCGTGCAGGAGACCCAGTACTTC. This gives the protein CSAVPGTVQETQYF.

This rearrangement joins TRBV19 to TRBJ2-6; the match to TRBD2 covers 7 bases. Per the germline V gene, CDR1 is LNHDA and CDR2 is SQIVND (reference sequence). Unmatched junction bases numbered 7, after V lost 2 bases and J lost 0 bases. CDR3 length: 18 amino acids. This CDR3 is CASSISLAESSGANVLTF. CDR3 bases: TGTGCCAGTAGTATAAGTCTAGCGGAGAGCTCTGGGGCCAACGTCCTGACTTTC.

CDR3 sequence (DNA): TGTGCCAGCAGTTTATCCCCATTACAGGGGTTACTGTTTTTT. This encodes CASSLSPLQGLLFF. This chain joins TRBV7-9 and TRBJ1-4, with 7 bases that match TRBD1. This CDR3 region has 14 residues. V dropped 6 bases and J dropped 13; count of bases not matched to a gene: 14. From germline, CDR1 is SEHNR and CDR2 FQNEAQ (reference sequence).

Many counts were recorded for this clonotype. The chain combines TRBV2 with TRBJ1-6; D not resolved. V dropped 2 bases and J dropped 0 bases, with 8 bases sitting between them. CDR3 size: 16 residues. Germline V gene data show CDR1 as SNHLY and CDR2 as FYNNEI. The CDR3 loop reads CASSEQAYSYNSPLHF. The CDR3 DNA sequence: TGTGCCAGCAGTGAACAGGCGTACTCCTATAATTCACCCCTCCACTTT.

The rearrangement uses TRBV7-2 and TRBJ2-7, with D unclear. Germline V gives CDR1 SGHTA, CDR2 FQGNSA. The CDR3 totals 15 residues. The germline V and J ends were trimmed by 5 bases and 4 bases, with 18 bases remaining between them. The CDR3 here is CASSADGPTYYEQYF. The CDR3 DNA follows: TGTGCCAGCAGCGCTGATGGGCCCACCTATTACGAGCAGTACTTC.

The chain carries TRBV7-2 and TRBJ1-3; TRBD1 matches 9 bases. Losses at the gene ends were 2 bases for V and 1 base for J; bases not matched to a gene: 6. This CDR3 region has 17 residues. Germline values: CDR1 SGHTA, CDR2 FQGNSA. The CDR3 DNA reads TGTGCCAGCAGCTTACCGCGACAGGGGGAATCTGGAAACACCATATATTTT. This encodes CASSLPRQGESGNTIYF. Supplemented by reference TRBV7-2 and TRBJ1-3, the full variable domain reads GAGVSQSPSNKVTEKGKDVELRCDPISGHTALYWYRQSLGQGLEFLIYFQGNSAPDKSGLPSDRFSAERTGGSVSTLTIQRTQQEDSAVYLCASSLPRQGESGNTIYFGEGSWLTVV.

Notes on this clonotype: Given the absence of the conserved phenylalanine or tryptophan at the CDR3 end, a read error is likely. The J gene is TRBJ1-1, the V gene TRBV9; no clear D gene. Germline CDR1 reads SGDLS; CDR2 reads YYNGEE. CDR3 length: 15 amino acids. V lost 3 bases and J lost 6, with 18 bases in between. For the CDR3, the DNA is TGTGCCAGCAGCGCTGACGTATACGGCGGCTCTGAAGCTTTCCTT. Translated: CASSADVYGGSEAFL.